This T cell receptor beta chain stems from a study of blood T cell repertoires in COVID-19. Libraries were prepared by immunoSEQ multiplex PCR; TCRdb keeps only in-frame clonotypes and omits some of them. The repertoire holds over 200,000 clones, approximately 90% seen once, with approximately 9.5% in the top ten. Donors in Cohort 3 counted as recovered after two negative PCRs, clearance, or symptom resolution. Trimming took 6 bases from V and 4 from J; bases not matched to a gene: 11. CDR3 length: 15 amino acids. Germline loops: CDR1 SNHLY, CDR2 FYNNEI. Sequencing was performed on PBMCs or T cells enriched from blood (not recorded which). J is TRBJ1-1 and V is TRBV2; TRBD1 matches at 7 bases. The TCR originated in a man aged 35 to 55 who had recovered from COVID-19. CDR3 in DNA: TGTGCCAGCAGGACAGGGATAGGGGTTATCACTGAAGCTTTCTTT. This sequence encodes CASRTGIGVITEAFF. The variable domain in full, with the rest retrieved from reference TRBV2 and TRBJ1-1, is EPEVTQTPSHQVTQMGQEVILRCVPISNHLYFYWYRQILGQKVEFLVSFYNNEISEKSEIFDDQFSVERPDGSNFTLKIRSTKLEDSAMYFCASRTGIGVITEAFFGQGTRLTVV.